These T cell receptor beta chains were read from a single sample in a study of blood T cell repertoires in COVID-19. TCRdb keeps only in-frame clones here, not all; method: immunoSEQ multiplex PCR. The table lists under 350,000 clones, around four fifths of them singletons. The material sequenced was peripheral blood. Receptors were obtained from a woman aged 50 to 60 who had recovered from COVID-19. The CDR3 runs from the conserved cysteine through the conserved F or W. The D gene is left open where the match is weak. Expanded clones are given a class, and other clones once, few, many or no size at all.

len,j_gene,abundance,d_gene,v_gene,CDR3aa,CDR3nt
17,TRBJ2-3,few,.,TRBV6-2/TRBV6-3,CASSYGEGYGSPDTQYF,TGTGCCAGCAGTTATGGGGAAGGGTACGGGAGTCCAGATACGCAGTATTTT
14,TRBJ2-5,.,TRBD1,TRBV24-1,CATSDRQGRETQYF,TGTGCCACCAGTGACCGACAGGGTAGGGAGACCCAGTACTTC
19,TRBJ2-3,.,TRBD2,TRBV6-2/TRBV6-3,CASSYSSAGGAGGTDTQYF,TGTGCCAGCAGTTACTCATCCGCGGGGGGGGCCGGAGGCACAGATACGCAGTATTTT
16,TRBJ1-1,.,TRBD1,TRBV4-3,CASSQGNRGRNTEAFF,TGCGCCAGCAGCCAAGGAAACAGGGGAAGAAACACTGAAGCTTTCTTT
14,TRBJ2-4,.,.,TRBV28,CASSSGLAKNIQYF,TGTGCCAGCAGTTCAGGGTTAGCCAAAAACATTCAGTACTTC
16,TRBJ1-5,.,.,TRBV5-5,CASSLFPGIGDQPQHF,TGTGCCAGCAGCTTGTTTCCGGGAATCGGCGATCAGCCCCAGCATTTT
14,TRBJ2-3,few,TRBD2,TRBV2,CASSGSGGADTQYF,TGTGCCAGCAGTGGTAGCGGGGGGGCAGATACGCAGTATTTT
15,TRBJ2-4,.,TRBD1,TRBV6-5,CASSYSGQGINIQYF,TGTGCCAGCAGTTACTCGGGACAGGGGATAAACATTCAGTACTTC
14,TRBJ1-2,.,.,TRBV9,CASSVETGSYGYTF,TGTGCCAGCAGCGTAGAAACCGGGTCCTATGGCTACACCTTC
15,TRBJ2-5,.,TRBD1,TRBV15,CATSYRDREAETQYF,TGTGCCACCAGCTACAGGGACAGGGAGGCGGAGACCCAGTACTTC
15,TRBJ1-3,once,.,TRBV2,CASSFDRRSGNTIYF,TGTGCCAGCAGTTTCGACAGACGCTCTGGAAACACCATATATTTT
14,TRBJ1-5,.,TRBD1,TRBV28,CASSWGTGRLPQHF,TGTGCCAGCAGTTGGGGGACAGGACGGCTACCCCAGCATTTT
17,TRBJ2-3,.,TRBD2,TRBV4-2,CASSQAGAGSGTDTQYF,TGTGCCAGCAGCCAGGCGGGAGCGGGGAGTGGGACAGATACGCAGTATTTT
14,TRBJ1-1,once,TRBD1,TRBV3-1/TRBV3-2,CASSQPEGATEAFF,TGTGCCAGCAGCCAACCGGAGGGGGCGACTGAAGCTTTCTTT
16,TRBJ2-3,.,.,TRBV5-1,CASRDPSGSGTDTQYF,TGCGCCAGCAGGGACCCGTCGGGGTCGGGCACAGATACGCAGTATTTT
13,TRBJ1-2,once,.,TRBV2,CASSPEANYGYTF,TGTGCCAGCAGCCCAGAAGCTAACTATGGCTACACCTTC
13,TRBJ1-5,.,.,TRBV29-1,CSAQGSGGQPQHF,TGCAGCGCCCAGGGTAGCGGGGGTCAGCCCCAGCATTTT
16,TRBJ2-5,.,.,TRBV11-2,CASSLGIASRQETQYF,TGTGCCAGCAGCTTAGGGATAGCGAGCCGCCAAGAGACCCAGTACTTC
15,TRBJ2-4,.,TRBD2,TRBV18,CASSPGEGGKNIQYF,TGTGCCAGCTCACCAGGGGAGGGAGGCAAAAACATTCAGTACTTC
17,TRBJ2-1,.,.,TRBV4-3,CASSQDVGSSPYNEQFF,TGCGCCAGCAGCCAAGACGTCGGGAGCTCCCCCTACAATGAGCAGTTCTTC
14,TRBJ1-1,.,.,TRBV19,CASARQAMNTEAFF,TGTGCCAGTGCCCGCCAGGCTATGAACACTGAAGCTTTCTTT
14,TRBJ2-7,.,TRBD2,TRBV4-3,CASSLSPGGGEQYF,TGCGCCAGCAGCCTCTCCCCGGGAGGCGGGGAGCAGTACTTC
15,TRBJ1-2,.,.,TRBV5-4,CASSPDLTVSYGYTF,TGTGCCAGCAGCCCAGACTTGACCGTATCCTATGGCTACACCTTC
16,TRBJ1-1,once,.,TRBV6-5,CASSYSWGSGDTEAFF,TGTGCCAGCAGTTACTCGTGGGGGTCGGGAGACACTGAAGCTTTCTTT
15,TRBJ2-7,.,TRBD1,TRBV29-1,CSVSPGTGHTYEQYF,TGCAGCGTCAGCCCCGGGACAGGGCATACCTACGAGCAGTACTTC
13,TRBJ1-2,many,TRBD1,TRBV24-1,CATRQGTSYGYTF,TGTGCCACGAGACAGGGGACGAGCTATGGCTACACCTTC
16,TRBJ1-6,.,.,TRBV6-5,CASSYGSGFGSSPLHF,TGTGCCAGCAGTTACGGGTCAGGTTTCGGCTCTTCACCCCTCCACTTT
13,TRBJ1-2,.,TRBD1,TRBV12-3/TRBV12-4,CASSLTGGRSYTF,TGTGCCAGCAGTCTCACAGGGGGAAGAAGCTACACCTTC
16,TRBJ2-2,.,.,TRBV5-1,CASSLAPQGNTGELFF,TGCGCCAGCAGCTTGGCCCCACAGGGCAACACCGGGGAGCTGTTTTTT
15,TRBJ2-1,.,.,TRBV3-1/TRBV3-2,CASSQESISYNEQFF,TGTGCCAGCAGCCAAGAGTCAATCTCCTACAATGAGCAGTTCTTC
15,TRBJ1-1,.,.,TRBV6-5,CASRVREAGNTEAFF,TGTGCCAGCAGGGTCAGGGAGGCTGGGAACACTGAAGCTTTCTTT
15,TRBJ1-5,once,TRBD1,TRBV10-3,CAISDWDSDNQPQHF,TGTGCCATCAGTGATTGGGACAGTGACAATCAGCCCCAGCATTTT
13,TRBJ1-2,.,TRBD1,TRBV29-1,CSATGQGDYGYTF,TGCAGCGCCACGGGACAGGGAGACTATGGCTACACCTTC
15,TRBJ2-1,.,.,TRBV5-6,CASSSDRRLYNEQFF,TGTGCCAGCAGCTCGGACAGACGCCTCTACAATGAGCAGTTCTTC
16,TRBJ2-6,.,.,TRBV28,CASSSAGVSGANVLTF,TGTGCCAGCAGTTCGGCAGGGGTCTCTGGGGCCAACGTCCTGACTTTC
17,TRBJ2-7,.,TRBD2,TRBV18,CASSTRQLAGGTYEQYF,TGTGCCAGCTCAACCCGCCAACTAGCGGGAGGTACCTACGAGCAGTACTTC
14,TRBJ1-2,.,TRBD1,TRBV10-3,CAISESRQGTGYTF,TGTGCCATCAGTGAGTCCCGACAGGGGACGGGCTACACCTTC
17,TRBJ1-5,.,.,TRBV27,CASSIWAAIDSNQPQHF,TGTGCCAGCAGTATTTGGGCAGCAATAGATAGCAATCAGCCCCAGCATTTT
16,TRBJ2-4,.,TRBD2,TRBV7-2,CASSYTSGGIKNIQYF,TGTGCCAGCAGCTACACTAGCGGGGGGATCAAAAACATTCAGTACTTC
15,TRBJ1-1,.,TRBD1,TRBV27,CASRPRQGADTEAFF,TGTGCCAGCCGACCCCGACAGGGGGCGGACACTGAAGCTTTCTTT
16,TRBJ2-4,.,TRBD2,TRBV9,CASSVGGTSGGDIQYF,TGTGCCAGCAGCGTAGGAGGAACTAGCGGGGGTGACATTCAGTACTTC
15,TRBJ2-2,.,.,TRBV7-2,CASSFAGINTGELFF,TGTGCCAGCAGCTTTGCGGGGATCAACACCGGGGAGCTGTTTTTT
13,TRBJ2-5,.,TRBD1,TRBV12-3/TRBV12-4,CASRRQGAETQYF,TGTGCCAGCCGAAGACAGGGGGCAGAGACCCAGTACTTC
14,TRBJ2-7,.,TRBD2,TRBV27,CASRSSGSRDEQYF,TGTGCCAGCAGGTCTAGCGGGAGTCGCGACGAGCAGTACTTC
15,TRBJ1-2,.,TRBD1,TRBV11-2,CASSLPGQGSSGYTF,TGTGCCAGCAGCTTACCGGGACAGGGGTCAAGTGGCTACACCTTC
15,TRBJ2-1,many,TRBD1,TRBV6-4,CASSDSQGDSSEQFF,TGTGCCAGCAGTGACAGTCAGGGGGATTCTAGTGAGCAGTTCTTC
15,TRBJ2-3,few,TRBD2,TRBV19,CASSSPAGGTDTQYF,TGTGCCAGTAGCTCTCCAGCGGGGGGGACAGATACGCAGTATTTT
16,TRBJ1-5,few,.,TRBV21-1,CASSKLAGGLVEPQHF,TGTGCCAGCAGCAAACTGGCGGGGGGGTTAGTTGAGCCCCAGCATTTT
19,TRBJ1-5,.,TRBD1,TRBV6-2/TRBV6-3,CASSVLPGQINLGNQPQHF,TGTGCCAGCAGCGTTTTACCGGGACAGATAAATTTAGGCAATCAGCCCCAGCATTTT
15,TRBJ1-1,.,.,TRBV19,CATGTPLIGNTEAFF,TGTGCCACCGGGACACCTCTAATCGGGAATACTGAAGCTTTCTTT
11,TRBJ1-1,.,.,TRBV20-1,CSAPADYKAFF,TGCAGTGCGCCCGCCGACTATAAAGCTTTCTTT
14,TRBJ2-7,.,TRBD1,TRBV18,CASSLETGSYEQYF,TGTGCCAGCTCCCTCGAGACAGGGTCCTACGAGCAGTACTTC
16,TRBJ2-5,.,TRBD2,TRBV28,CASSSGLAGNKETQYF,TGTGCCAGCAGTTCCGGACTAGCGGGGAATAAAGAGACCCAGTACTTC
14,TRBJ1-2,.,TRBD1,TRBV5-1,CASSLGDRGYGYTF,TGCGCCAGCAGCTTGGGGGACAGGGGTTATGGCTACACCTTC
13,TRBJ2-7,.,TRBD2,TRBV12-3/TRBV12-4,CASSPGPGGEQYF,TGTGCCAGCAGCCCGGGACCGGGGGGGGAGCAGTACTTC
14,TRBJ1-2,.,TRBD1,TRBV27,CASSLSGQHYGYTF,TGTGCCAGCAGTTTATCGGGACAGCACTATGGCTACACCTTC
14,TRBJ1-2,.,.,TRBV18,CASSPRTDHYGYTF,TGTGCCAGCTCACCGCGGACAGATCACTATGGCTACACCTTC